The clone carrying this TCR beta chain has more than one count but fewer than ten. As yet, its antigen is unknown. The data stem from a study of blood T cells in healthy people across ages. Study-level points and caveats: A strong correlation was seen between TCR beta diversity and naive T cell percentage.

Next came a second PCR, run for about 7 to 12 cycles, which used a sample-barcoded 5' primer along with a J-beta primer mix. Tagging of each cDNA molecule was performed by a template-switch adaptor with 12 random nucleotides. Via MiXCR, TCRdb re-called the 5' RACE reads, giving one row per CDR3 protein. Counted here are around 940,000 distinct CDR3 sequences, just over 50% occurring once; the ten biggest clones make up around 21%. V was pared by 5 bases and J by 4 bases, with 12 bases of the junction left unmatched. This CDR3 is built from 18 residues. Per germline, CDR1 MNHNS and CDR2 SASEGT. The sequence derives from a woman in her fifties or sixties in good health. The gene calls are TRBV6-1 and TRBJ2-3; the match to TRBD2 covers 13 bases. What was sequenced was blood. CDR3 loop: CASSPTSGRSRSADTQYF. The CDR3 bases are TGTGCCAGCAGTCCGACTAGCGGGAGGTCCCGCTCCGCAGATACGCAGTATTTT.